This T cell receptor (beta chain) was found in a study of control samples from healthy donors and cancer patients. Germline CDR1 KGHSH, CDR2 LQKENI. The V and J ends lost 2 bases and 4 bases respectively, with 16 bases between them. The CDR3 spans 16 residues. Generated by immunoSEQ multiplex PCR, the TCRdb table keeps only in-frame clones and is missing some. The sample consists of 150,000 to 160,000 clones, more than 85% of them appearing once. The receptor's source is a man in his forties or fifties in good health. The chain has TRBV18 and TRBJ2-3; the D gene is possibly TRBD2 (6 bases). Sample: blood. Here the CDR3 DNA reads TGTGCCAGCTCACCAAAAGGGCGCGGGGAGGCAGATACGCAGTATTTT. It specifies CASSPKGRGEADTQYF.